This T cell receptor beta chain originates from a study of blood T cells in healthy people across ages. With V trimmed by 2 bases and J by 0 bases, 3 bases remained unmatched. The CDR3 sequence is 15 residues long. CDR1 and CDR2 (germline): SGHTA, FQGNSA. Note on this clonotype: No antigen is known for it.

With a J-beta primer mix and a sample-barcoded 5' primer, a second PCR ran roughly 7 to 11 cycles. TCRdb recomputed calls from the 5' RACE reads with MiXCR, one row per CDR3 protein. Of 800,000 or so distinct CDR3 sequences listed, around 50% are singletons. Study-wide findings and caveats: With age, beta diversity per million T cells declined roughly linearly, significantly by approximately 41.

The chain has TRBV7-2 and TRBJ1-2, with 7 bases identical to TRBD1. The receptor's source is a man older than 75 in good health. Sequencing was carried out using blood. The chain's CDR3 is CASSLPTGANYGYTF. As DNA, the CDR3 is TGTGCCAGCAGCTTACCTACAGGGGCTAACTATGGCTACACCTTC.